This TCR beta chain was identified during a study of control samples from healthy donors and cancer patients. Here immunoSEQ multiplex PCR was the method, and the copy in TCRdb shows in-frame clones only, minus some. The table has roughly 400,000 clones, approximately 92% seen once. V gave up 3 bases and J gave up 10 bases, with 15 bases separating them. The CDR3 consists of 13 residues. This clonotype was obtained from a man aged 40-50 years with head and neck cancer. Sequences were obtained from PBMCs. The V and J genes are TRBV12-3 or TRBV12-4 and TRBJ1-1, with D hard to call. CDR3: CASSFNQDLAAFF. The DNA of the CDR3 is TGTGCCAGCAGTTTTAACCAGGACCTAGCAGCTTTCTTT.